In this sample, the clone carrying this TCR beta chain turned up a few times. What it recognizes is unknown. These data are taken from a study of T cell repertoires in cytomegalovirus infection. The overall study: It can be stated that public TCR beta signatures indicated CMV infection as well as a matching HLA type.

V lost 6 bases to trimming and J lost 2 bases; unmatched junction nucleotides: 25. The CDR3 runs to 21 residues. In germline, CDR1 is SGHAT, CDR2 FQNNGV. Overall study results and limits: HLA-C-restricted CMV-specific TCR beta clonotypes were dominant in the ex vivo response. The study identified carriers of CMV plus the relevant HLA from cumulative public TCR beta family frequency.

TCRdb itself ran the reads through MiXCR, one entry per CDR3 protein. Of approximately 180,000 distinct CDR3 sequences listed, more than 9% are singletons. This receptor was identified in a human donor in good health (CMV status not recorded). Some clones in this sample may be carry-over from other donors' samples. The chain is built from TRBV11-2 and TRBJ2-3, with TRBD2 matching over 8 bases. The sample comprised PBMCs. The CDR3 is CASRRIRGAVAGGRHTDTQYF. The CDR3 DNA follows: TGTGCCAGCAGGCGAATCCGGGGGGCGGTGGCGGGGGGCCGCCACACAGATACGCAGTATTTT.